These T cell receptor beta chains were read from a single sample in a study of blood T cell repertoires in COVID-19. Only in-frame clones appear in the TCRdb table, and some are missing; sequencing was by immunoSEQ multiplex PCR. The data show 300,000 or so clones, around 86% seen once. The sequencing sample was made of peripheral blood. The receptors originated from a middle-aged woman who had recovered from COVID-19. The CDR3 runs from the conserved cysteine through the conserved F or W. Each record gives: V gene, D gene, J gene, clone size, CDR3 DNA, CDR3 protein. A D gene is named only where the DNA matches it firmly. Clone size is stated in some rows and not others, as once, few, many or a class when expanded.

>TRBV18|TRBD1|TRBJ1-2|-
TGTGCCAGCTCAGCCGCGGGACAGGCACCCTATGGCTACACCTTC
CASSAAGQAPYGYTF
>TRBV7-2|TRBD1|TRBJ2-7|-
TGTGCCAGCAGTAAGACAGGGGCCTCCTACGAGCAGTACTTC
CASSKTGASYEQYF
>TRBV29-1|-|TRBJ2-1|once
TGCAGCGTTGATACAGACTCCTACAATGAGCAGTTCTTC
CSVDTDSYNEQFF
>TRBV6-5|TRBD2|TRBJ2-5|-
TGTGCCAGCAGTTACGAGGCGGGGGGCCCGAGTGAGACCCAGTACTTC
CASSYEAGGPSETQYF
>TRBV9|-|TRBJ1-1|-
TGTGCCAGCCCCCCCCGACAGTTGAACACTGAAGCTTTCTTT
CASPPRQLNTEAFF
>TRBV11-3|TRBD1|TRBJ2-7|-
TGTGCCAGCAGCTCAGGACAGGGCTACGAGCAGTACTTC
CASSSGQGYEQYF
>TRBV5-1|TRBD1|TRBJ1-2|-
TGCGCCAGCAGCTTGTCAACAGGGGACGGTGGCGGCTACACCTTC
CASSLSTGDGGGYTF
>TRBV25-1|-|TRBJ2-6|-
TGTGCCAGCAGCCAAAAAGGGGGACATCGCTCTGGGGCCAACGTCCTGACTTTC
CASSQKGGHRSGANVLTF
>TRBV29-1|-|TRBJ1-2|few
TGCAGCGTTGGACAGGACTATGGCTACACCTTC
CSVGQDYGYTF
>TRBV7-8|-|TRBJ2-3|-
TGTGCCAGCACTCGACAGGTCGTTAGCACAGATACGCAGTATTTT
CASTRQVVSTDTQYF
>TRBV5-6|TRBD1|TRBJ1-2|few
TGTGCCAGCAGCTTGGGGGACAGGGGCCTCTATGGCTACACCTTC
CASSLGDRGLYGYTF
>TRBV15|-|TRBJ1-4|-
TGTGCCACCAGCACACCCGGAAGGGGAAAACTGTTTTTT
CATSTPGRGKLFF
>TRBV9|-|TRBJ1-1|-
TGTGCCAGCAGCGTATCCCCCGGGACTGAAGCTTTCTTT
CASSVSPGTEAFF
>TRBV7-9|-|TRBJ2-7|-
TGTGCCAGCAGCTTTGGCAGGGGGGAAAAGCAGTACTTC
CASSFGRGEKQYF
>TRBV7-8|TRBD1|TRBJ2-7|-
TGTGCCAGCAGCTTAGATCTGGACAGGGCCTCCTACGAGCAGTACTTC
CASSLDLDRASYEQYF
>TRBV6-2/TRBV6-3|-|TRBJ2-7|-
TGTGCCAGCAGTTACTCGATGGGCGGGGCGTACGAGCAGTACTTC
CASSYSMGGAYEQYF
>TRBV24-1|-|TRBJ1-2|-
TGTGCCACCGGGGACTCTAGCAATGGCTACACCTTC
CATGDSSNGYTF
>TRBV3-1/TRBV3-2|-|TRBJ1-2|-
TGTGCCAGCAGCCTATACGGGGGGGCATGGATTAATGGCTACACCTTC
CASSLYGGAWINGYTF
>TRBV2|TRBD1|TRBJ1-1|few
TGTGCCAGCAGTTTCACAGGGGGGACTGAAGCTTTCTTT
CASSFTGGTEAFF
>TRBV19|-|TRBJ1-2|few
TGTGCCAGTAGGCAGGGGCTCTATGGCTACACCTTC
CASRQGLYGYTF
>TRBV5-6|TRBD2|TRBJ2-1|-
TGTGCCAGCACCGAACAGCGGGGGGGCAATGAGCAGTTCTTC
CASTEQRGGNEQFF
>TRBV6-6|-|TRBJ1-1|few
TGTGCCAGCTCCCTGAACAGGGAACCTGAAGCTTTCTTT
CASSLNREPEAFF
>TRBV12-2|-|TRBJ2-2|-
TGTGCAAGTCGCCCCACGGGCGGGGAGTACACCGGGGAGCTGTTTTTT
CASRPTGGEYTGELFF
>TRBV6-2/TRBV6-3|TRBD2|TRBJ2-3|-
TGTGCCAGCAGTTACGGGACTAGCTTCGCAGATACGCAGTATTTT
CASSYGTSFADTQYF
>TRBV4-1|TRBD1|TRBJ1-1|-
TGCGCCAGCAGCCAGGTACAGGGGAGAAACACTGAAGCTTTCTTT
CASSQVQGRNTEAFF
>TRBV21-1|-|TRBJ2-3|-
TGTGCCGGCGGACTAGCGGGGGGCACAGATACGCAGTATTTT
CAGGLAGGTDTQYF
>TRBV11-2|TRBD1|TRBJ2-3|-
TGTGCCAGCAGCTTCCTGACAGGGGGCGCAATAGATACGCAGTATTTT
CASSFLTGGAIDTQYF
>TRBV5-6|TRBD2|TRBJ2-5|-
TGTGCCAGCAGCTTGGGGACTAGCGGGGGGTTTGAGACCCAGTACTTC
CASSLGTSGGFETQYF
>TRBV7-3|-|TRBJ2-5|-
TGTGCCAGCAGCCCATCTAGCTTCGGGGAGACCCAGTACTTC
CASSPSSFGETQYF
>TRBV5-1|-|TRBJ2-1|-
TGCGCCAGCAGCTCTGAGCGCTCCTACAATGAGCAGTTCTTC
CASSSERSYNEQFF
>TRBV24-1|-|TRBJ2-1|-
TGTGCCACCAGTGACAGACTAGGGCTTGATGAGCAGTTCTTC
CATSDRLGLDEQFF
>TRBV5-1|-|TRBJ2-7|-
TGCGCCAGCAGCTGGGGACCAGGGACATCGGCCTCCTACGAGCAGTACTTC
CASSWGPGTSASYEQYF
>TRBV7-2|-|TRBJ2-1|-
TGTGCCAGCAGCTTGGCGGGGGCTTACAATGAGCAGTTCTTC
CASSLAGAYNEQFF
>TRBV6-2/TRBV6-3|-|TRBJ1-2|many
TGTGCCAGCAGCAAAGCGGCGTATGGCTACACCTTC
CASSKAAYGYTF